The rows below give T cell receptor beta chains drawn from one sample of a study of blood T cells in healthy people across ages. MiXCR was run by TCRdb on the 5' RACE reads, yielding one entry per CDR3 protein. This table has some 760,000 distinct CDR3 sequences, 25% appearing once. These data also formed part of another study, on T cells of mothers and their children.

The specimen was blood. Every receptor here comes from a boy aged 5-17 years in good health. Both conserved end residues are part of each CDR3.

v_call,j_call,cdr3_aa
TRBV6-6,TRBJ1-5,CASSTREGQPQHF
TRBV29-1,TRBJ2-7,CSVGPGTGNGEQYF
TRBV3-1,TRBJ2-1,CASSLTGTPIDEQFF
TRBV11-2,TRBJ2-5,CASSLERIGETQYF
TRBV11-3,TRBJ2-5,CASSDRELQETQYF
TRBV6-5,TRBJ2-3,CATTHPATDTQYF
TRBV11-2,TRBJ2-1,CASSRFFRSYNEQFF
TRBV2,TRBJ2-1,CASSDPVSVYNEQFF
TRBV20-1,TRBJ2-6,CSARSFSSEQGQSGANVLTF
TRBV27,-,CASSLFSGTPLNEQYF
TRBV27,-,CASAAPGPGYNEQFF
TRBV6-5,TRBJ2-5,CASSYSGGGEETQYF
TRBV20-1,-,CSAPFETQYF
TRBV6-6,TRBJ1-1,CASSFYIGGTTEAFF
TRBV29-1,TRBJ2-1,CSVEVVVGQGEFF
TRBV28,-,CASHGNNEQFF
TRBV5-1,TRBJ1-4,CASSSPEWDREDEKLFF
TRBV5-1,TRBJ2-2,CASQVSSGTGELFF
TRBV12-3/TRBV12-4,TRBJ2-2,CASSFGGGELFF
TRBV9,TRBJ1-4,CASSETGTGIEKLFF
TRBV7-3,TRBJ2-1,CASSPLAGEDEQFF
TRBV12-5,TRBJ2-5,CASGLSRDERFF
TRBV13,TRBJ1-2,CASSFGRATPDGYTF
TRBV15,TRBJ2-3,CATEGSTDTQYF
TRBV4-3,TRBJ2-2,CASSLSHTGELFF
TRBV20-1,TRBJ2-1,CSAREAGINEQFF
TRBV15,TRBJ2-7,CATSGHRGIDGQYF
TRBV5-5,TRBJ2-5,CAGSFGTGDQETQYF
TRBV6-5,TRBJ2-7,CASSCNGASYEQYF
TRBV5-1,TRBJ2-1,CASSFGQSYNEQFF
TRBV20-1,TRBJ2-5,CSARRQPEETQYF
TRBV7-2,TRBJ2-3,CASSPTLATVDAQYF
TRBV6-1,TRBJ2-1,CASSASLALSSYNEQFF